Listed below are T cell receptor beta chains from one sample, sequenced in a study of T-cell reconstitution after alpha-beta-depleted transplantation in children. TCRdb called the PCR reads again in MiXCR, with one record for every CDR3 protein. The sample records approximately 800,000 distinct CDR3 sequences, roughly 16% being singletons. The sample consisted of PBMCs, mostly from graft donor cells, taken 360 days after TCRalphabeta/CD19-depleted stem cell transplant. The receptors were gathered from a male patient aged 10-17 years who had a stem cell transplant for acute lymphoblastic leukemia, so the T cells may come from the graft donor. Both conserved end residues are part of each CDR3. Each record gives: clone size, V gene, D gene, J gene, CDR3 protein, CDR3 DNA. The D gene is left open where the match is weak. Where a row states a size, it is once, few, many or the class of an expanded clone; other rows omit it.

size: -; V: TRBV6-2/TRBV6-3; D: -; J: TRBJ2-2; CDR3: CASSSSNRNTGELFF; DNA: TGTGCCAGCAGTTCGAGCAATCGAAACACCGGGGAGCTGTTTTTT
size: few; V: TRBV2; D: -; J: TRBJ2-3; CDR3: CASSGPQVSEWEDTQYF; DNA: TGTGCCAGCAGTGGTCCACAGGTATCCGAATGGGAAGATACGCAGTATTTT
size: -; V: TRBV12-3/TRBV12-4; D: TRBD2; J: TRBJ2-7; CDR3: CASSLSGKGEQYF; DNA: TGTGCCAGCAGTCTCAGCGGGAAAGGCGAGCAGTACTTC
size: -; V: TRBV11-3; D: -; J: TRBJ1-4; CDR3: CASPAAGREKLFF; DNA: TGTGCCAGCCCGGCGGCGGGCCGAGAAAAACTGTTTTTT
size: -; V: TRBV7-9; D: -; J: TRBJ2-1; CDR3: CASSPDLTRNEQFF; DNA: TGTGCCAGCAGCCCCGACTTAACTAGAAATGAGCAGTTCTTC
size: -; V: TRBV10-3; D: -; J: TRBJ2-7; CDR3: CAISVSDEQYF; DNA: TGTGCCATCAGTGTTTCCGACGAGCAGTACTTC
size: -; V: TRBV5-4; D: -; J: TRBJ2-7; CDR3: CASSLGLDHYEQYF; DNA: TGTGCCAGCAGCCTAGGACTGGATCACTACGAGCAGTACTTC
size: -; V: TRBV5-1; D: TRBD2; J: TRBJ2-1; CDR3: CASSLAGTRITDEQFF; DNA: TGCGCCAGCAGCTTGGCCGGGACTAGAATTACGGATGAGCAGTTCTTC
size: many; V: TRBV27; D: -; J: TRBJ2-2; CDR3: CASSLYTGELFF; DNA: TGTGCCAGCAGCTTATACACCGGGGAGCTGTTTTTT
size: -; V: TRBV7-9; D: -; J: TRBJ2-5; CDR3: CASPPTFDSSVGETQYF; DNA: TGTGCCAGCCCTCCGACCTTTGACAGTTCGGTGGGAGAGACCCAGTACTTC
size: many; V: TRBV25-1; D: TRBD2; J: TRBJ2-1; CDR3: CASSGQGTSGRGFYNEQFF; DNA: TGTGCCAGCAGTGGACAGGGGACTAGCGGGAGAGGTTTTTACAATGAGCAGTTCTTC
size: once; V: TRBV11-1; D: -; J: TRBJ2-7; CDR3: CASSLGGIGLLAYEQYF; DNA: TGTGCCAGCAGCTTAGGGGGGATCGGACTTTTAGCCTACGAGCAGTACTTC
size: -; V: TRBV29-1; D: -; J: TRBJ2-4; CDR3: CSVATRVNIQYF; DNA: TGCAGCGTAGCCACCCGGGTAAACATTCAGTACTTC
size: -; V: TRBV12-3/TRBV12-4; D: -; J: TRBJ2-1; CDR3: CASGVDDRFNEQFF; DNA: TGTGCCAGCGGAGTAGACGACCGGTTTAATGAGCAGTTCTTC
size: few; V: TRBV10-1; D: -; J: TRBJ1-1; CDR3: CASSESRLMNTEAFF; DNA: TGCGCCAGCAGTGAGTCTCGCCTCATGAACACTGAAGCTTTCTTT
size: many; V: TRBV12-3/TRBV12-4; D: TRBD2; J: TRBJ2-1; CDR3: CASSSAGTYNEQFF; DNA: TGTGCCAGCAGTTCAGCGGGAACCTACAATGAGCAGTTCTTC
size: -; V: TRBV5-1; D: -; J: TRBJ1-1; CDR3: CASSPVAGNPEAFF; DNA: TGCGCCAGCAGCCCTGTGGCCGGGAACCCTGAAGCTTTCTTT
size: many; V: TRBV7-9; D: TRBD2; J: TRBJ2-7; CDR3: CASSPGTSGLYEQYF; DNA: TGTGCCAGCAGCCCCGGGACTAGCGGCCTATACGAGCAGTACTTC
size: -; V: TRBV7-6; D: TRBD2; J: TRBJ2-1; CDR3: CASSGPLAGGAPYNEQFF; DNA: TGTGCCAGCTCGGGGCCCCTAGCGGGAGGGGCTCCCTACAATGAGCAGTTCTTC
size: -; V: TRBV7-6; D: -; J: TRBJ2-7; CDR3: CASSLHSTYEQYF; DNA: TGTGCCAGCAGCTTACATTCGACCTACGAGCAGTACTTC